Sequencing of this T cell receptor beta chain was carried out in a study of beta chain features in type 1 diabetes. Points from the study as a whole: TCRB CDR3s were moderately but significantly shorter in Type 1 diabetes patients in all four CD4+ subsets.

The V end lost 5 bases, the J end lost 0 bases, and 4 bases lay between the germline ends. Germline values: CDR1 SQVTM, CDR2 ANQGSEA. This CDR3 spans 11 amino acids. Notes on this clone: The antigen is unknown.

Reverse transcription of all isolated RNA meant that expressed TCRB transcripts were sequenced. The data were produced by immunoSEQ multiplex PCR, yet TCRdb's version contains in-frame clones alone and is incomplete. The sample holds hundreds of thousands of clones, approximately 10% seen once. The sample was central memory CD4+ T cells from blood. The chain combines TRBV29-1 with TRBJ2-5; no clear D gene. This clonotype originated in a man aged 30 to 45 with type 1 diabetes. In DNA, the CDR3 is TGCAGCGTTCGGTACCAAGAGACCCAGTACTTC. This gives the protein CSVRYQETQYF. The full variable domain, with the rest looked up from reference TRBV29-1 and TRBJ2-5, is SAVISQKPSRDICQRGTSLTIQCQVDSQVTMMFWYRQQPGQSLTLIATANQGSEATYESGFVIDKFPISRPNLTFSTLTVSNMSPEDSSIYLCSVRYQETQYFGPGTRLLVL.